One sample yielded the 20 T cell receptor beta chains listed below, sequenced in a study of CD8 T cell repertoires and HIV-1 epitope variants. Produced via immunoSEQ multiplex PCR; TCRdb's table is partial and in-frame only. The sample shows roughly 6,800 clones, roughly two thirds of them seen only once. The antigens these receptors bind are not known. Sequences were obtained from cultured CD8+ T cells derived from PBMCs. The receptors come from a male donor with HIV.

The V gene is TRBV25-1, the J gene TRBJ1-1; D not resolved. Between the trimmed V and J ends, which lost 0 bases and 0 bases, there was a span of 11 bases. This CDR3 contains 16 residues. Germline V lookup: CDR1 MGHDK, CDR2 SYGVNS. The CDR3 spells CASSEYGAPMNTEAFF. The CDR3 DNA is TGTGCCAGCAGTGAATACGGTGCCCCCATGAACACTGAAGCTTTCTTT. Full variable domain (missing parts from reference TRBV25-1 and TRBJ1-1): EADIYQTPRYLVIGTGKKITLECSQTMGHDKMYWYQQDPGMELHLIHYSYGVNSTEKGDLSSESTVSRIRTEHFPLTLESARPSHTSQYLCASSEYGAPMNTEAFFGQGTRLTVV.

This rearrangement joins TRBV29-1 to TRBJ1-2; D gene ambiguous. Germline lookup yields CDR1 SQVTM and CDR2 ANQGSEA. V gave up 0 bases and J gave up 4 bases, with 12 bases separating them. The CDR3 length is 14 residues. CDR3 region: CSVEDPEYSYGYTF. In DNA, the CDR3 is TGCAGCGTTGAAGATCCGGAGTATTCCTATGGCTACACCTTC.

The V call is TRBV5-6, the J call TRBJ2-7, with D possibly being TRBD1 or TRBD2 (5 bases each). The CDR3 totals 15 residues. Germline V lookup: CDR1 SGHDT, CDR2 YYEEEE. Trimming took off 1 base at V and 3 bases at J, with 14 bases between the two ends. CDR3 residues: CASSLMGELLYEQYF. The DNA for the CDR3 is TGTGCCAGCAGCTTGATGGGGGAATTGCTCTACGAGCAGTACTTC.

In regard to this clone: A junction boundary mismatches the germline segment, possibly from a read error. The chain employs TRBV28 and TRBJ2-5, with D possibly TRBD1 on 6 matching bases. Per germline, CDR1 MDHEN and CDR2 SYDVKM. This CDR3 contains 14 residues. The CDR3 region is CASSPGQLQGTQYF. As DNA, the CDR3 is TGTGCCAGCAGCCCAGGACAGCTTCAAGGGACCCAGTACTTC.

The chain carries TRBV11-2 and TRBJ2-3; perhaps TRBD1 as D (5 bases). The V and J ends lost 2 bases and 7 bases respectively, with 10 bases between them. The CDR3 sequence is 13 residues long. Germline V gene lookup returns CDR1 SGHAT and CDR2 FQNNGV. The CDR3, as DNA: TGTGCCAGCAGCTTATCCCCAGGGAATACGCAGTATTTT. Encoded protein: CASSLSPGNTQYF.

The gene calls are TRBV27 and TRBJ1-4; 8 nucleotides match TRBD1. Trimming took 5 bases from V and 0 from J; bases not matched to a gene: 2. The CDR3 is 15 residues long. CDR1 and CDR2 (germline): MNHEY, SMNVEV (reference sequence). The CDR3 nucleotides read TGTGCCAGCAGTGGACAGGGCTCAACTAATGAAAAACTGTTTTTT. Its translation is CASSGQGSTNEKLFF.

The rearrangement joins TRBV7-9 to TRBJ2-5, with D perhaps TRBD2 (6 bases). CDR3 length: 16 amino acids. The germline V gene encodes CDR1 SEHNR and CDR2 FQNEAQ (reference sequence). Trimming removed 7 bases at V and 2 bases at J, with 20 bases between. In nucleotides, the CDR3 is TGTGCCAGCATCGCAGCCGGGACTGGGGTACAAGAGACCCAGTACTTC. This translates into CASIAAGTGVQETQYF.

The chain is built from TRBV2 and TRBJ2-6; no clear D. The CDR3 consists of 15 residues. Per germline, CDR1 SNHLY and CDR2 FYNNEI. V lost 7 bases, J lost 0 bases, and 10 bases lay in between. The CDR3 sequence is CASTPFDSGANVLTF. CDR3 nucleotides: TGTGCCAGCACCCCCTTCGACTCTGGGGCCAACGTCCTGACTTTC. The full variable domain, rest sourced from reference TRBV2 and TRBJ2-6, is EPEVTQTPSHQVTQMGQEVILRCVPISNHLYFYWYRQILGQKVEFLVSFYNNEISEKSEIFDDQFSVERPDGSNFTLKIRSTKLEDSAMYFCASTPFDSGANVLTFGAGSRLTVL.

This clone has a single count. The V call is TRBV6-6, the J call TRBJ2-5, with D possibly being TRBD2 (6 bases). The V and J ends lost 4 bases and 1 base respectively, with 13 bases between them. Germline CDR1 MNHNY, CDR2 SVGAGI (reference sequence). The CDR3 sequence is 15 residues long. The CDR3 protein is CASSWDGGAQETQYF. In DNA, the CDR3 is TGTGCCAGCAGTTGGGACGGAGGGGCCCAAGAGACCCAGTACTTC.

Note on this clone: A junction end diverges from the germline sequence, so it may reflect a read error. This chain joins TRBV28 and TRBJ1-2; possible D gene TRBD1, 5 bases. The CDR3 extends over 11 amino acids. Per germline, CDR1 MDHEN and CDR2 SYDVKM. In nucleotides, the CDR3 is TGTGCCAGCAGCACACCGCCCTTGGGGGACTTC. Its protein is CASSTPPLGDF.

This chain joins TRBV2 and TRBJ1-5; D is possibly TRBD1 (6 bases). The CDR3 is 15 amino acids. Trimming left V 6 bases short and J 11 bases short, with 23 bases between. Germline V lookup: CDR1 SNHLY, CDR2 FYNNEI. As DNA, the CDR3 is TGTGCCAGCAGCCAATCCCGGCGGGGGCGTAGGGCCCAGCATTTT. Amino acids: CASSQSRRGRRAQHF.

The chain carries TRBV5-6 and TRBJ2-2; the D call may be TRBD1 or TRBD2 (5 bases each). This CDR3 is 19 amino acids long. V lost 1 base and J 4 bases, leaving 23 bases between the germline ends. Germline CDR1 and CDR2: SGHDT and YYEEEE. This CDR3 reads CASSLLYSPPLGVTGELFF. The DNA of the CDR3 is TGTGCCAGCAGCTTGCTGTATTCACCACCATTGGGGGTCACCGGGGAGCTGTTTTTT.

This clone has just a few counts. The chain links TRBV19 to TRBJ1-1, with D hard to call. Trimming pared 8 bases from V and 4 bases from J, leaving 14 bases between. The CDR3 extends over 13 amino acids. In germline, CDR1 is LNHDA, CDR2 SQIVND (reference sequence). The CDR3 here is CASASGGITEAFF. In DNA, the CDR3 is TGTGCCAGTGCGTCGGGAGGGATCACTGAAGCTTTCTTT.

This clone was detected only a few times. The chain carries TRBV5-4 and TRBJ1-4; 9 nucleotides agree with TRBD1. The CDR3 has 15 residues. V gave up 4 bases and J gave up 6 bases; unmatched junction bases: 7. The germline V gene encodes CDR1 SGHNT and CDR2 YYREEE (reference sequence). The CDR3 is CASSVSGTGYEKLFF. Written as DNA, the CDR3 is TGTGCCAGCAGCGTTTCCGGGACAGGGTATGAAAAACTGTTTTTT.

This clone came up a few times. The rearrangement uses TRBV7-9 and TRBJ2-7, with D possibly called TRBD1 or TRBD2 (5 bases each). Looked up from germline, CDR1 is SEHNR and CDR2 is FQNEAQ (reference sequence). Between the trimmed V and J ends, which lost 0 bases and 1 base, there was a span of 16 bases. This CDR3 is 17 amino acids long. CDR3: CASSLARDPGPSYEQYF. The CDR3 nucleotides are TGTGCCAGCAGCTTAGCTAGGGACCCCGGACCGTCCTACGAGCAGTACTTC.

The rearrangement uses TRBV19 and TRBJ2-4; TRBD2 agrees at 10 bases. J lost 8 bases, V lost 4 bases, and 11 bases had no gene match. The CDR3 sequence is 16 residues long. Germline V CDR1 and CDR2: LNHDA, SQIVND (reference sequence). The CDR3 region has the DNA TGTGCCAGTAGTACCCTGCCACTAGCGGGAAAAGACATTCAGTACTTC. Its translation: CASSTLPLAGKDIQYF.

This rearrangement joins TRBV13 to TRBJ2-3, with 13 bases matching TRBD2. The trim removed 0 bases at V and 0 bases at J, leaving 12 bases unmatched. Germline CDR1 is PRHDT and CDR2 is FYEKMQ (reference sequence). The CDR3 extends over 21 amino acids. The CDR3, as DNA: TGTGCCAGCAGCTTAGGACCACTAGGGACTAGCGGGGAATCTAGCACAGATACGCAGTATTTT. Protein sequence: CASSLGPLGTSGESSTDTQYF. Drawing the rest from reference TRBV13 and TRBJ2-3, the complete variable domain is AAGVIQSPRHLIKEKRETATLKCYPIPRHDTVYWYQQGPGQDPQFLISFYEKMQSDKGSIPDRFSAQQFSDYHSELNMSSLELGDSALYFCASSLGPLGTSGESSTDTQYFGPGTRLTVL.

The chain joins TRBV19 to TRBJ2-1; 8 bases map to TRBD1. The CDR3 contains 13 residues. CDR1 and CDR2 (germline): LNHDA, SQIVND (reference sequence). V trimming: 3 bases; J trimming: 9 bases; junction bases outside the gene matches: 4. The CDR3 reads CASSISGGVEQFF. The CDR3 DNA reads TGTGCCAGTAGTATCTCAGGGGGCGTTGAGCAGTTCTTC.

The genes are TRBV5-2 and TRBJ2-5; TRBD2 is the table's D call, not checked against the DNA. TRBV5-2 is a recognized pseudogene. The CDR3 has 15 residues. The CDR3 is CASSSAGIDQETQYF. CDR3 coding DNA: TGTGCCAGCAGCTCCGCCGGGATAGATCAAGAGACCCAGTACTTC.

This chain connects TRBV5-1 to TRBJ2-1; TRBD2 matches 12 bases. CDR3 size: 17 residues. CDR1 and CDR2 (germline): SGHRS, YFSETQ. Unmatched junction bases numbered 6, after V lost 0 bases and J lost 5 bases. The DNA for the CDR3 is TGCGCCAGCAGCTTGGCCTCCGGACTAGCGGGAAACAATGAGCAGTTCTTC. Encoded protein: CASSLASGLAGNNEQFF.